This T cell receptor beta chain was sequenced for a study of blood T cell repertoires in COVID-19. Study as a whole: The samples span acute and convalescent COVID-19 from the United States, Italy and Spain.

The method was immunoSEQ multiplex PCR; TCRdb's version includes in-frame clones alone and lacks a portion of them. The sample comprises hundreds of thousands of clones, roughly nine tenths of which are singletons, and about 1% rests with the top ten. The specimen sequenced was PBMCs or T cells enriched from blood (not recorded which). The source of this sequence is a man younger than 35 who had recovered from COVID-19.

For the CDR3, the DNA is TGTGCCAGCAGTCCACAATGGACAGAGACCTATGGCTACACCTTC. It is translated as CASSPQWTETYGYTF. The V gene is TRBV28, the J gene TRBJ1-2; D is perhaps TRBD1 (6 bases). Trimming took off 5 bases at V and 4 bases at J, with 17 bases between the two ends. CDR1 MDHEN and CDR2 SYDVKM come from the germline V gene. This CDR3 has 15 amino acids.